This record looks at one TCR beta chain sequence and its context. This record comes from a study of T-cell reconstitution after alpha-beta-depleted transplantation in children. Using unique molecular identifiers, the investigators prepared the TCRbeta library. TCRdb reanalysed the PCR reads using MiXCR and keeps one entry per CDR3 protein. The sample records hundreds of thousands of distinct CDR3 sequences, roughly a tenth being singletons. This CDR3 contains 13 residues. The germline gives CDR1 SQVTM, CDR2 ANQGSEA. V dropped 3 bases and J dropped 5; count of bases not matched to a gene: 3. The chain links TRBV29-1 to TRBJ2-4, with TRBD1 matching 8 bases. The material was PBMCs from the stem cell graft donor, obtained from the stem cell graft. This TCR came from a human donor who donated a stem cell graft to a child with acute myeloid leukemia. CDR3: CSVDAGQENIQYF. The CDR3 nucleotides read TGCAGCGTTGATGCGGGACAGGAAAACATTCAGTACTTC.